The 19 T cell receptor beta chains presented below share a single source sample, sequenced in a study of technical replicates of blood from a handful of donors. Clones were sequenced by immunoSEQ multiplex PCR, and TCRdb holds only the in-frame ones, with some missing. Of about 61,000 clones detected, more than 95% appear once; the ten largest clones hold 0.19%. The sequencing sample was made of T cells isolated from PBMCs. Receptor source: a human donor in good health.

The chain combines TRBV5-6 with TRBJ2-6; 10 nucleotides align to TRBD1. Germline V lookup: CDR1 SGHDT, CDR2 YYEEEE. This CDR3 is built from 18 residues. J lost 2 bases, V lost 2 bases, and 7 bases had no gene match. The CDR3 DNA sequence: TGTGCCAGCAGCTTCCGGGACAGGGGACTCCCTGGGGCCAACGTCCTGACTTTC. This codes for CASSFRDRGLPGANVLTF.

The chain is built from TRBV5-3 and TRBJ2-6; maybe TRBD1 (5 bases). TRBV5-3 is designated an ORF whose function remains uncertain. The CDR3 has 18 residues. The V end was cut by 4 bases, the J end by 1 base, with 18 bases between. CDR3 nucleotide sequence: TGTGCCAGAAGCCTTTCAGGGTCAAAACCGTCTGGGGCCAACGTCCTGACTTTC. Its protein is CARSLSGSKPSGANVLTF.

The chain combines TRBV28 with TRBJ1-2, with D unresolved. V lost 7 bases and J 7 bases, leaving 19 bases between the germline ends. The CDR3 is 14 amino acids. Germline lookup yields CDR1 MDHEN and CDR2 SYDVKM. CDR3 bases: TGTGCCAGCATCCCCGGGTTTGGGAGGCTTGGCTACACCTTC. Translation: CASIPGFGRLGYTF.

The CDR3 region has the DNA TGCGCCAGCAGCCCACCGGGACAGGGAGCGAATGGCTACACCTTC. Its protein is CASSPPGQGANGYTF. V gene TRBV4-1 combines with J gene TRBJ1-2; 9 nucleotides match TRBD1. CDR3 size: 15 residues. The germline CDR1 and CDR2 sequences are MGHRA and YSYEKL. After removal of 4 bases from V and 6 bases from J, the junction contained 9 bases not matched to a gene.

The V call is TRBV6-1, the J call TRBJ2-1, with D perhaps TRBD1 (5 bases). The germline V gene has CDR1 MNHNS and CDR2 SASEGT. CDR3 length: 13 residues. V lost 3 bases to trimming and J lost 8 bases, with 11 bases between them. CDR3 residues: CASSEGIGDEQFF. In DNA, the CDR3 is TGTGCCAGCAGTGAGGGTATAGGGGATGAGCAGTTCTTC.

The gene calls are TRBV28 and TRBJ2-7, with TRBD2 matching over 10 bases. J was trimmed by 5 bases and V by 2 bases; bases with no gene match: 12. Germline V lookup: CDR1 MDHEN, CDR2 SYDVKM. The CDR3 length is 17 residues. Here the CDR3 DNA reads TGTGCCAGCAGTTTAAGAACACTAGCGGGGCCCCCAGACGAGCAGTACTTC. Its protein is CASSLRTLAGPPDEQYF.

The CDR3 loop is CASGLAGGPPETQYF. In DNA form, the CDR3 reads TGTGCCAGCGGGCTAGCGGGAGGGCCACCAGAGACCCAGTACTTC. The genes are TRBV6-5 and TRBJ2-5; TRBD2 aligns across 12 bases. V was clipped by 8 bases and J by 4 bases; unmatched bases: 8. The CDR3 is 15 residues long. Germline loops: CDR1 MNHEY, CDR2 SVGAGI.

CDR3 protein: CASTPPDRGNYEQYF. CDR3 bases: TGTGCCAGCACCCCCCCGGATCGGGGTAACTACGAGCAGTACTTC. V and J are TRBV28 and TRBJ2-7; tentatively, D is TRBD2 (5 bases). The CDR3 has 15 amino acids. From germline, CDR1 is MDHEN and CDR2 SYDVKM. V was clipped by 7 bases and J by 3 bases, with 19 bases between them.

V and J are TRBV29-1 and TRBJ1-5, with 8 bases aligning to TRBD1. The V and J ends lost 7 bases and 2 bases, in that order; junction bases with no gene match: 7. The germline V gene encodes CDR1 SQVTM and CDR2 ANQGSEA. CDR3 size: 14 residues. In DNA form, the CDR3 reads TGCAGCGCCGAGACAGGGGTCGGCAATCAGCCCCAGCATTTT. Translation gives CSAETGVGNQPQHF.

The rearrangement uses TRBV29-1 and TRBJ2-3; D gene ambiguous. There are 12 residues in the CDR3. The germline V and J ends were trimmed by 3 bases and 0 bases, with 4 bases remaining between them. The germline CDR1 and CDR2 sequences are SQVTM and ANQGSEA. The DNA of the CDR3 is TGCAGCGTTGATGAGAGCACAGATACGCAGTATTTT. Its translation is CSVDESTDTQYF.

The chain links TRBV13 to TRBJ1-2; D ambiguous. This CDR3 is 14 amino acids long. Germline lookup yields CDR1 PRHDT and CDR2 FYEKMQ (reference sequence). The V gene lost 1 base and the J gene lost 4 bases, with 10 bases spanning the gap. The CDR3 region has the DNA TGTGCCAGCAGCTTAGTTCCAGGCTCCTATGGCTACACCTTC. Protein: CASSLVPGSYGYTF.

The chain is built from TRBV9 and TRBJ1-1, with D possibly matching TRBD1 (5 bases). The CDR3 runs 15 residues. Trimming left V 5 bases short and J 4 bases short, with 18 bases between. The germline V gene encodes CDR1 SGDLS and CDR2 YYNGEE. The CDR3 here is CASRGQGKVTTEAFF. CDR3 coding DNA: TGTGCCAGCAGGGGGCAGGGAAAGGTGACCACTGAAGCTTTCTTT.

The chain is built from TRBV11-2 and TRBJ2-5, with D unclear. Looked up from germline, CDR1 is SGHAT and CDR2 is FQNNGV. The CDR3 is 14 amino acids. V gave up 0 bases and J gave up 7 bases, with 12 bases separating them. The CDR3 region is CASSLDMAPPTQYF. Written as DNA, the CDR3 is TGTGCCAGCAGCTTAGATATGGCACCCCCGACCCAGTACTTC.

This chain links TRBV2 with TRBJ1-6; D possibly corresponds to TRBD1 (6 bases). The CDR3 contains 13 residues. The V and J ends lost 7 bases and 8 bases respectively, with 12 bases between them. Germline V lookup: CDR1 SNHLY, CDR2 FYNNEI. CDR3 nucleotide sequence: TGTGCCAGCACAGGACAGTTAGATTCACCCCTCCACTTT. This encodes CASTGQLDSPLHF.

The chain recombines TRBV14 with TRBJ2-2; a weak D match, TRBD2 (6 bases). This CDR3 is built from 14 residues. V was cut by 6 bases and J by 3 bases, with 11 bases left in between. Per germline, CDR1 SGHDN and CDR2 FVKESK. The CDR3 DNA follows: TGTGCCAGCAGTGACGGGAGTTACACCGGGGAGCTGTTTTTT. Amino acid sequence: CASSDGSYTGELFF.

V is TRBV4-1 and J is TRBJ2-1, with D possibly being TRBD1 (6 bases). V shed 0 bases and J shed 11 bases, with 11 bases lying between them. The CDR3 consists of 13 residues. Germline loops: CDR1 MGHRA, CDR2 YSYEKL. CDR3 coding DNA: TGCGCCAGCAGCCAAGATAGTGGGACACAGCAGTTCTTC. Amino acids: CASSQDSGTQQFF.

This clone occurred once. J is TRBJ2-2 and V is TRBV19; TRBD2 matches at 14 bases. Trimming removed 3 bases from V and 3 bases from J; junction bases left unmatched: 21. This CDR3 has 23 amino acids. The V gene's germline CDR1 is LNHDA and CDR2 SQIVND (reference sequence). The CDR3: CASSMRSGVRVGGLAGDTGELFF. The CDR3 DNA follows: TGTGCCAGTAGTATGAGGAGTGGGGTTCGGGTTGGGGGACTAGCGGGGGACACCGGGGAGCTGTTTTTT.

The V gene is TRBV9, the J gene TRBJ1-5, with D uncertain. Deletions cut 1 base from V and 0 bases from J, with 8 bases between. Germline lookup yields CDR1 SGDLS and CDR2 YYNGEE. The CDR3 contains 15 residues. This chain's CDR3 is CASSVTGGSNQPQHF. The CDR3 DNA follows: TGTGCCAGCAGCGTAACTGGCGGTAGCAATCAGCCCCAGCATTTT.

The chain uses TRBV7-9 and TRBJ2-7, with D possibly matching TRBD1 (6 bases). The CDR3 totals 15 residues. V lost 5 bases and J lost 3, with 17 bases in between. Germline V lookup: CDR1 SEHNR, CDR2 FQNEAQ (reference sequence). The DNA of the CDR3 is TGTGCCAGCAGCCCCCCAGCAGGGGTCGGCTACGAGCAGTACTTC. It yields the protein CASSPPAGVGYEQYF.